This T cell receptor (beta chain) was observed in a study of shared clonotypes between healthy human individuals. Study results and limitations: Limited genetic and exposure-history diversity came from having few donors.

Profiled with immunoSEQ multiplex PCR; TCRdb holds only in-frame clones, not every one. Among about 360,000 clones listed, over 70% were seen once. A note on this clone: The antigen is unknown.

The sequenced sample was memory CD4+ T cells sorted from blood. Sample subset: CD45RA-negative fraction. This receptor was taken from a man under 40 in good health.

The CDR3 nucleotides are TGTGCCAGCGGGGAAGATTACGAGCAGTACTTC. Amino acids: CASGEDYEQYF. V gene TRBV2 combines with J gene TRBJ2-7, with D hard to call. CDR1 is SNHLY and CDR2 is FYNNEI in the germline V gene. V was clipped by 8 bases and J by 4 bases, with 9 bases between them. The CDR3 totals 11 residues. The whole variable domain, remainder taken from reference TRBV2 and TRBJ2-7, is EPEVTQTPSHQVTQMGQEVILRCVPISNHLYFYWYRQILGQKVEFLVSFYNNEISEKSEIFDDQFSVERPDGSNFTLKIRSTKLEDSAMYFCASGEDYEQYFGPGTRLTVT.